This T cell receptor (beta chain) was sequenced for a study of CD8+CD57+ T cells in acquired aplastic anemia. The V gene lost 2 bases and the J gene lost 5 bases, with 13 bases spanning the gap. The CDR3 runs 14 residues. The germline V gene encodes CDR1 SGHRS and CDR2 YFSETQ. For CDR3 and TCR beta VDJ profiling, genomic DNA was the template used. MiXCR, run by TCRdb on the reads, gives a single entry per CDR3 protein. Among roughly 500,000 distinct CDR3 sequences listed, around 30% were seen once. The patients chosen for sequencing had shown expansion of CD8+CD57+ cells (detected by flow cytometry). There are a few counts of this clonotype.

V is TRBV5-1 and J is TRBJ2-5; D unresolved. What was sequenced was sorted CD4+, CD8+, or CD8+CD57+ T cells (not recorded which) from PBMCs. This clonotype was obtained from a human donor with aplastic anemia. The CDR3 nucleotides read TGCGCCAGCAGCTTAAAAGACGGTCGGGAGACCCAGTACTTC. Translation: CASSLKDGRETQYF.